The 2 T cell receptor beta chains presented below share a single source sample, sequenced in a study of response to subunit inactivated influenza vaccine. TCRdb fed the RT-PCR reads into MiXCR, producing one record per CDR3 protein. The table includes a few hundred thousand distinct CDR3 sequences, approximately 9.9% detected once. Sequencing was performed on PBMCs from blood, taken 45 days after vaccination. The receptors were sampled from a man aged 50-60 years who received an inactivated influenza vaccine.

In this sample, this clonotype turned up a few times. The chain has TRBV3-1 and TRBJ2-7, with 9 bases aligning to TRBD2. The CDR3 has 14 amino acids. V was clipped by 3 bases and J by 5 bases; unmatched bases: 5. Germline lookup yields CDR1 LGHDT and CDR2 YNNKEL (reference sequence). CDR3 protein: CASSQASGTHEQYF. The CDR3 nucleotides read TGTGCCAGCAGCCAGGCTAGCGGGACCCACGAGCAGTACTTC.

This clonotype was seen more than once but under ten times. The rearrangement uses TRBV19 and TRBJ2-3, with 10 bases aligning to TRBD2. CDR3 size: 16 residues. Germline assignment: CDR1 LNHDA and CDR2 SQIVND (reference sequence). The ends lost 3 bases at V and 3 bases at J; junction bases unmatched: 6. The CDR3 is CASSMRASGRTDTQYF. CDR3 coding DNA: TGTGCCAGTAGTATGAGGGCTAGCGGGAGAACAGATACGCAGTATTTT.